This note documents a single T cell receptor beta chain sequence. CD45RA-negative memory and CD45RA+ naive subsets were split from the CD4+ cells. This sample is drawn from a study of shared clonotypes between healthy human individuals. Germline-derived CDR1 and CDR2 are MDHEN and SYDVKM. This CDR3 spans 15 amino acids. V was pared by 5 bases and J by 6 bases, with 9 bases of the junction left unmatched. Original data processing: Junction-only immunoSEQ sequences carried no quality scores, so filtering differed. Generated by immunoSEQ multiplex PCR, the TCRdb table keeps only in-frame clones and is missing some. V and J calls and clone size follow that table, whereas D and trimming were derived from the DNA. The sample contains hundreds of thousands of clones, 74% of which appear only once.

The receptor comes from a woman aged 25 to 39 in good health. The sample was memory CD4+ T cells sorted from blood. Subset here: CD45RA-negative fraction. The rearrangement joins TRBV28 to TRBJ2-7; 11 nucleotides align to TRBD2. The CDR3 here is CASSPPTSGRSEQYF. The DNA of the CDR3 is TGTGCCAGCAGTCCACCTACTAGCGGGAGATCCGAGCAGTACTTC.